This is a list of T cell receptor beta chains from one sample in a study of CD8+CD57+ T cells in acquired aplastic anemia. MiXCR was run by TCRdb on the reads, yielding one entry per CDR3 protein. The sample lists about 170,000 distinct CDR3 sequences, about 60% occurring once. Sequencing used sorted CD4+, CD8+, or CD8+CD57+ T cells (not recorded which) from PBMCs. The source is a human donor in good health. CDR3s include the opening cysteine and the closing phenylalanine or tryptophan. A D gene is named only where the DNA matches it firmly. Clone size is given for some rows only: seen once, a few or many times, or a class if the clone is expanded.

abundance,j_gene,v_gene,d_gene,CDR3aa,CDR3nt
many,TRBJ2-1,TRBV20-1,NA,CSARDEADNEQFF,TGCAGTGCTAGAGATGAGGCGGACAATGAGCAGTTCTTC
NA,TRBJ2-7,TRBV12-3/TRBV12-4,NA,CASRSGGLEQYF,TGTGCCAGCAGGTCCGGGGGACTCGAGCAGTACTTC
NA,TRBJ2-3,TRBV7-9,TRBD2,CASSSTGLAGDYTQYF,TGTGCCAGCAGCTCGACCGGACTAGCGGGAGACTATACGCAGTATTTT
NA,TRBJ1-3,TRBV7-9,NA,CASRTPRQSSGNTIYF,TGTGCCAGCCGGACTCCGAGACAGAGCTCTGGAAACACCATATATTTT
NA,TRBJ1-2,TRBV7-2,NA,CASSSIGGGSYGYTF,TGTGCCAGCAGCTCGATAGGGGGGGGGAGCTATGGCTACACCTTC
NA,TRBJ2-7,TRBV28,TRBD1,CASSSTGGWYEQYF,TGTGCCAGCAGTTCGACAGGGGGATGGTACGAGCAGTACTTC
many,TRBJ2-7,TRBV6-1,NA,CASRAGQSSSYEQYF,TGTGCCAGCAGAGCGGGACAGTCAAGCTCCTACGAGCAGTACTTC
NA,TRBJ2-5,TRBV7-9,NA,CASSPRAQETQYF,TGTGCCAGCAGCCCTCGGGCTCAAGAGACCCAGTACTTC
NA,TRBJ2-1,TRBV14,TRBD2,CTSSQSLAGTNNEQFF,TGCACCAGCAGCCAGAGCTTAGCGGGGACTAACAATGAGCAGTTCTTC
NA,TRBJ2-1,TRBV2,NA,CASSQALAQRFIGEQFF,TGTGCCAGCAGCCAGGCGCTTGCCCAAAGATTCATCGGTGAGCAGTTCTTC
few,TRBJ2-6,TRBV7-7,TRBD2,CASGDSGANVLTF,TGTGCTAGCGGGGACTCTGGGGCCAACGTCCTGACTTTC
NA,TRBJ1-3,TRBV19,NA,CASSIQVAFGNTIYF,TGTGCCAGTAGTATCCAAGTTGCTTTCGGAAACACCATATATTTT
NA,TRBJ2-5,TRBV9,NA,CASNHEGGETQYF,TGTGCCAGCAACCACGAAGGCGGAGAGACCCAGTACTTC
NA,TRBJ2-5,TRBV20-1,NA,CSARDPRDTVETQYF,TGCAGTGCTAGAGATCCAAGGGATACAGTGGAGACCCAGTACTTC
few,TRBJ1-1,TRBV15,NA,CATSRPSEYTEAFF,TGTGCCACCAGCAGACCCTCAGAGTACACTGAAGCTTTCTTT
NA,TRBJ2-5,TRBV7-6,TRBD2,CASSLVGTSGSVETQYF,TGTGCCAGCAGCTTAGTCGGGACTAGCGGGAGTGTCGAGACCCAGTACTTC
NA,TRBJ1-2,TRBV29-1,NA,CSVDAGSYTF,TGCAGCGTTGACGCGGGGAGCTACACCTTC
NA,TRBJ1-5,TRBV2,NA,CASSEADSNQPQHF,TGTGCCAGCAGTGAAGCCGACAGCAATCAGCCCCAGCATTTT
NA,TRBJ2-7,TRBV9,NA,CASSVHPGPYEQYF,TGTGCCAGCAGCGTACACCCAGGACCCTACGAGCAGTACTTC
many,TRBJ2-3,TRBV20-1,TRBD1,CSASLGDRVPDTQYF,TGCAGTGCTAGTTTGGGGGACAGGGTCCCAGATACGCAGTATTTT
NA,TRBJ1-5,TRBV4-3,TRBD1,CASSLQGTGQPEHF,TGCGCCAGCAGCCTACAGGGGACCGGGCAGCCCGAGCATTTT
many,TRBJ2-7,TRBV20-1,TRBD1,CSARPGDREYEQYF,TGCAGTGCCAGACCCGGGGACAGGGAATACGAGCAGTACTTC
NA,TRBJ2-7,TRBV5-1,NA,CASSPGLGEYDYEQYF,TGCGCCAGCAGCCCCGGACTGGGGGAATACGACTACGAGCAGTACTTC
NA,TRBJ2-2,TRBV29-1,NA,CSVAQGNTGELFF,TGCAGCGTTGCACAGGGGAACACCGGGGAGCTGTTTTTT
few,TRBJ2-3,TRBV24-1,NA,CATSERGGDTQYF,TGTGCCACCAGTGAAAGGGGGGGGGATACGCAGTATTTT
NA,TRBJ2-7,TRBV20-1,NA,CSVGFSNYEQYF,TGCAGCGTTGGGTTCAGTAACTACGAGCAGTACTTC
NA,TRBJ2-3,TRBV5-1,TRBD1,CASSSMTGAGDTQYF,TGCGCCAGCAGCTCGATGACAGGGGCGGGAGATACGCAGTATTTT
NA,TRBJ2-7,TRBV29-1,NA,CSVEFPMATYEQYF,TGCAGCGTTGAATTCCCTATGGCTACCTACGAGCAGTACTTC
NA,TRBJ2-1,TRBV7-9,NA,CASSLADAREQFF,TGTGCCAGCAGCTTAGCTGATGCGAGAGAGCAGTTCTTC
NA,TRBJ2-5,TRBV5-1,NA,CASSFSRTEETQYF,TGCGCCAGCAGCTTCTCGCGGACCGAAGAGACCCAGTACTTC
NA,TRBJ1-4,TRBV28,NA,CASSLGPGEKLFF,TGTGCCAGCAGTTTAGGGCCAGGGGAAAAACTGTTTTTT
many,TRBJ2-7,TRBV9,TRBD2,CASSPSGTSGYEQYF,TGTGCCAGCAGCCCGTCCGGGACTAGCGGCTACGAGCAGTACTTC
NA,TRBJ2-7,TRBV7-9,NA,CASSAGEQYF,TGTGCCAGCAGTGCAGGCGAGCAGTACTTC
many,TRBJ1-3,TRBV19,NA,CASSILGSGNTIYF,TGTGCCAGTAGTATATTGGGCTCTGGAAACACCATATATTTT
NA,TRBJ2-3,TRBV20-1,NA,CSKGPSTQYF,TGCAGTAAGGGGCCTTCTACGCAGTATTTT
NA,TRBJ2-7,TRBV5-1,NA,CASTIGGVGYEQYF,TGTGCCAGCACCATTGGGGGAGTGGGGTACGAGCAGTACTTC
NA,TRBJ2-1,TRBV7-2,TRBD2,CASSLAKLLREASIYEQFF,TGTGCCAGCAGCTTAGCGAAGTTGTTACGGGAGGCTAGCATCTATGAGCAGTTCTTC
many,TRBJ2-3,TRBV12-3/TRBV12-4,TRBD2,CASSPRQRETDTQYF,TGTGCCAGCAGTCCTAGACAGCGGGAGACGGATACGCAGTATTTT
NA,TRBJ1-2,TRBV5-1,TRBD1,CASRPDRGYGYTF,TGCGCCAGCAGGCCCGACAGGGGTTATGGCTACACCTTC
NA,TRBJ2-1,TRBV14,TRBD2,CASRQRGDEQFF,TGTGCCAGCAGGCAACGGGGGGATGAGCAGTTCTTC
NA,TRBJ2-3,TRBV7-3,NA,CASSYKTSTDTQYF,TGTGCCAGCAGTTACAAGACTAGCACAGATACGCAGTATTTT
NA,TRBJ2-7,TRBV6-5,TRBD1,CASSPSGTGNYEQYF,TGTGCCAGCAGTCCCTCCGGGACAGGGAACTACGAGCAGTACTTC